The source of this T cell receptor (beta chain) is a study of shared clonotypes between healthy human individuals (dated by TCRdb to about 2020). Looking at the study overall: The cohort included three men and a couple of women between 18 and 49 years of age. For each donor, three plates each were used for CD4 naive and CD4 memory, two plates were used for CD8 naive, and one plate was used for CD8 memory. Leukapheresis yielded between about 0.9 and 8.9 billion PBMCs per donor. To estimate repertoire size and how much clonotype sharing occurs between individuals, the study deeply sequenced the blood TCR repertoires of roughly 5 healthy adults. To increase sequencing depth and limit assay-specific biases, different laboratories used diverse techniques to prepare libraries and sequence TCR repertoires. The study at large found these results: Higher generation probabilities were observed for clonotypes shared by all four sorted-subset donors than for non-shared clonotypes. Across a few donors, approximately 5% of naive CD4, around 3.5% of naive CD8, around 2.1% of memory CD4, and 0.4% to 0.45% of memory CD8 clonotypes were shared. The genetic and exposure-history diversity represented was limited by the small number of donors. Even with the large sequencing depth, rarefaction of the sorted-subset datasets indicated that sequencing was incomplete. Estimated clonotype richness was generally larger for naive than for memory subsets. Based on pairwise subsampling, the degree of clonotype sharing among donors was expected to be affected by sequencing depth. Sampling was restricted to blood, and TCR repertoires in tissue are likely to differ from TCR repertoires in blood.

Looking up the germline V gene yields CDR1 SGHRS and CDR2 YFSETQ. The CDR3, cysteine through phenylalanine, is 15 amino acids long. Just the 45-base CDR3 DNA is kept, in frame starting at base 1. V is shortened by 0 bases, J by 1 base, and the region joining them spans 10 bases. Healthy HIV-negative adults with no recently reported acute infections or vaccinations were included as donors. Every donor was a Caucasian adult residing in Nashville, Tennessee, USA. CD4+ T cells were enriched by magnetic negative selection, after which naive cells were positively selected on CD45RA and the negative fraction was taken as the memory subset. Blood was collected by leukapheresis, and PBMCs were isolated by Ficoll-Histopaque density gradient centrifugation and then cryopreserved in liquid nitrogen vapor phase. Analytical flow cytometry was used to check the purity and quantity of every magnetically sorted T cell population. Genomic DNA was isolated from each sorted fraction and quantified by UV absorbance on a Nanodrop 2000c.

Using the deep immunoSEQ assay, TCR CDR3 regions were amplified from genomic DNA by multiplex PCR. Genomic DNA extracted from each cell subset was distributed evenly over all wells of several immunoSEQ 96-well plates, and each plate served as one replicate. For sorted subsets, approximately 210 ng of genomic DNA, equivalent to around 30,000 T cell genomes, went into each replicate PCR. The purified libraries were quantified using a Qubit 3.0 fluorometer, sized with a Bioanalyzer 2100, and then quantified again using the KAPA Library Quantification kit. Every immunoSEQ 96-well plate was sequenced on a dedicated single-read 150-cycle Illumina NextSeq 550 flow cell. As for the authors' bioinformatics: Because the immunoSEQ output included only junctional sequences and no quality scores, the filtering could not be the same as the filtering used for full-length reads. Sequences were annotated with PyIR, a Python wrapper for IgBLAST v1.9, and V/J genes and CDR3 were assigned using IMGT germline references. Reads with weak V/J assignments (E-value above 1e-6), missing CDR3, stop codons, out-of-frame junctions, or ambiguous translated residues were removed. V3J clonotypes were defined as sequences sharing the same inferred V gene, J gene, and CDR3 amino acid sequence. Percentage overlap between repertoires was computed as shared unique clonotypes divided by the size of the smaller repertoire. Three approaches were used to assess repertoire richness: RTK rarefaction, the Chao1 estimator, and Recon v2.1 estimates of unobserved clonotypes. OLGA was used to compute generation probabilities for all TCRbeta clonotypes that the gDNA method yielded from four donors. TCRdb mirrors the immuneACCESS table, restricted to in-frame sequences. Some clones are absent from its copies; in checked studies, under half trace to an unresolved V gene, and the reason for the others is unknown. That table furnishes V, J and clone size, whereas the DNA furnished D and trimming. The sample includes about 1.5 million clones, with 95% to 99% observed a single time. 0.4% to 0.45% of the sample rests with the top ten.

Points on this clone: Its antigen is still unknown. No much larger clonotype is one base removed from it; base qualities were not supplied.

Sequenced sample: naive CD4+ T cells sorted from blood. The cell subset or site label corresponds to: CD45RA+ positively selected. The chain employs TRBV5-1 and TRBJ1-1, with the D segment identity uncertain. This TCR was sampled from a man aged 25-45 years in good health. The CDR3 protein sequence reads: CASSLEIGANTEAFF. The base sequence is TGCGCCAGCAGCTTGGAGATCGGAGCGAACACTGAAGCTTTCTTT.